Listed below are T cell receptor beta chains from one sample, sequenced in a study of CD8+ T cells in alopecia areata. Method: immunoSEQ multiplex PCR; TCRdb's copy keeps in-frame clones and lacks some. The sample has more than 130,000 clones, roughly 80% seen once; the top ten hold 25%. Sequencing was performed on CD8+ T cells sorted from blood, taken at week 4, from a patient treated with tofacitinib. These receptors were collected from a human donor with alopecia areata. The CDR3 runs from the conserved cysteine through the conserved F or W. Fields, in order: clone size, J gene, D gene, V gene, CDR3 DNA, CDR3 protein. D genes are given only for firm matches. Clone size appears in some rows only: once, few, many, or a class for an expanded clone.

>NA|TRBJ1-2|NA|TRBV11-2
TGTGCCAGCAGTAAGACAGACTATGGCTACACCTTC
CASSKTDYGYTF
>NA|TRBJ2-5|TRBD2|TRBV4-3
TGCGCCAGCAGCCAAGAACTACTAGCGGGGCTCCAAGAGACCCAGTACTTC
CASSQELLAGLQETQYF
>NA|TRBJ2-7|TRBD1|TRBV5-4
TGTGCCAGCAGCTCCCCGGGACAGACATACTCCTACGAGCAGTACTTC
CASSSPGQTYSYEQYF
>few|TRBJ2-5|NA|TRBV29-1
TGCAGCGGACGGACTATGGGTTTGGAGACCCAGTACTTC
CSGRTMGLETQYF
>NA|TRBJ2-7|NA|TRBV10-3
TGTGCCATAAAAGAGTCGGCTAGCGCTACCTACGAGCAGTACTTC
CAIKESASATYEQYF
>NA|TRBJ1-5|NA|TRBV13
TGTGCCAGCAGCTTAGGGCGCCAGCCCCAGCATTTT
CASSLGRQPQHF
>once|TRBJ1-1|TRBD1|TRBV2
TGTGCCAGCAGTGAGGCAGGGGGCTGGAACACTGAAGCTTTCTTT
CASSEAGGWNTEAFF
>NA|TRBJ2-2|NA|TRBV4-3
TGCGCCAGCAGCCAAGAAGGCGTTGGGGCCGGGGAGCTGTTTTTT
CASSQEGVGAGELFF
>once|TRBJ2-7|TRBD2|TRBV4-1
TGCGCCAGCAGCCAAGAGGCTAGCGGGGGAGGCGAGCAGTACTTC
CASSQEASGGGEQYF
>NA|TRBJ1-2|NA|TRBV5-6
TGTGCCAGCAGCTCCAGTTTGAGTCCGCACTATGGCTACACCTTC
CASSSSLSPHYGYTF
>NA|TRBJ2-5|NA|TRBV6-5
TGTGCCAGCAGCTCCCCCGGGGGCAGCCAAGAGACCCAGTACTTC
CASSSPGGSQETQYF
>NA|TRBJ2-1|TRBD2|TRBV30
TGTGCCTGGCAACCACTAGCGGGGTACAATGAGCAGTTCTTC
CAWQPLAGYNEQFF
>once|TRBJ2-1|TRBD2|TRBV4-1
TGCGCCAGCAGCCAAGATTACGCGGGGGGGGTCTCCTACAATGAGCAGTTCTTC
CASSQDYAGGVSYNEQFF
>NA|TRBJ1-1|NA|TRBV29-1
TGCAGCGTTGAGGACGGAAAGAACACTGAAGCTTTCTTT
CSVEDGKNTEAFF
>NA|TRBJ2-7|TRBD1|TRBV29-1
TGCAGCGCCCGAGGTAGGGGGCTGGGTGAAGTGGAGCAGTACTTC
CSARGRGLGEVEQYF
>NA|TRBJ2-1|TRBD1|TRBV7-9
TGTGCCAGCAGCCTCCCGATGACAGGGCGGGACAATGAGCAGTTCTTC
CASSLPMTGRDNEQFF
>NA|TRBJ2-5|TRBD1|TRBV7-9
TGTGCCAGCAGCTTTGTGGGACAGGGGCAAGAGACCCAGTACTTC
CASSFVGQGQETQYF
>NA|TRBJ2-7|TRBD1|TRBV5-4
TGTGCCAGCAGCCTGGGACAGGGGGCTTACGAGCAGTACTTC
CASSLGQGAYEQYF
>NA|TRBJ2-3|TRBD2|TRBV4-1
TGCGCCAGCAGCCAAGCCGCGGGGGGGTTGACAGATACGCAGTATTTT
CASSQAAGGLTDTQYF
>NA|TRBJ2-7|NA|TRBV11-2
TGTGCCAGCAGCTTAACAGGGTATACCTACGAAGGGCAGTACTTC
CASSLTGYTYEGQYF
>NA|TRBJ2-7|NA|TRBV27
TGTGCCAGCAGTTTAGTTGGACAGTCCTACGAGCAGTACTTC
CASSLVGQSYEQYF
>NA|TRBJ1-5|NA|TRBV6-1
TGTGCCAGCAGCTCCGGGACGAGCAATCAGCCCCAGCATTTT
CASSSGTSNQPQHF